This entry lists 21 T cell receptor beta chains sequenced from one sample in a study of T cell responses to AZD1222 COVID-19 vaccine. Clones were sequenced by immunoSEQ multiplex PCR, and TCRdb holds only the in-frame ones, with some missing. The sample contains approximately 100,000 clones, approximately 89% of which appear only once. Sample: peripheral blood, taken 28 days after the second AZD1222 dose. Receptors were obtained from an adult who received the AZD1222 COVID-19 vaccine.

The rearrangement joins TRBV5-1 to TRBJ2-1; D gene ambiguous. CDR3 size: 14 residues. From germline, CDR1 is SGHRS and CDR2 YFSETQ. The V end lost 0 bases, the J end lost 6 bases, and 10 bases lay between the germline ends. The DNA for the CDR3 is TGCGCCAGCAGCTTGGAGGACCCGCCCAATGAGCAGTTCTTC. This translates into CASSLEDPPNEQFF.

In its sample, this clone was seen once. This chain links TRBV4-1 with TRBJ2-5; 9 nucleotides match TRBD2. CDR3 length: 15 residues. CDR1 is MGHRA, CDR2 YSYEKL, per germline. Unmatched junction bases numbered 6, after V lost 3 bases and J lost 4 bases. The CDR3 loop is CASSQRGGQRETQYF. Here the CDR3 DNA reads TGCGCCAGCAGCCAGCGGGGGGGACAACGAGAGACCCAGTACTTC.

The V call is TRBV7-2, the J call TRBJ1-1; 8 bases are a match to TRBD1. The CDR3 consists of 13 residues. Germline assignment: CDR1 SGHTA and CDR2 FQGNSA. Germline trimming cut 5 bases from V and 4 bases from J; bases unmatched to any gene: 3. CDR3 in DNA: TGTGCCAGCAGCGGACAGGGAGCCACTGAAGCTTTCTTT. Translated, it gives CASSGQGATEAFF.

The V and J genes are TRBV12-5 and TRBJ1-1; the D is unclear. CDR3 size: 14 residues. The ends were cut back, 2 bases at V and 3 bases at J, with 10 bases in the middle. Germline assignment: CDR1 LGHNT and CDR2 FRNRAP. In nucleotides, the CDR3 is TGTGCTAGTGGTTTGCTTAAGAGGGACACTGAAGCTTTCTTT. Translated, it gives CASGLLKRDTEAFF.

This chain connects TRBV27 to TRBJ1-6; D perhaps matches TRBD1 (6 bases). CDR1 and CDR2 (germline): MNHEY, SMNVEV (reference sequence). The CDR3 contains 14 residues. Deletions cut 5 bases from V and 6 bases from J, with 11 bases between. The CDR3 spells CASSLQGSNSPLHF. CDR3 coding DNA: TGTGCCAGCAGTCTTCAGGGGAGTAATTCACCCCTCCACTTT.

This clone has only one observation. The chain recombines TRBV29-1 with TRBJ1-2, with 8 bases that match TRBD1. This CDR3 spans 13 amino acids. CDR1 SQVTM and CDR2 ANQGSEA come from the germline V gene. The trim removed 4 bases at V and 4 bases at J, leaving 5 bases unmatched. CDR3 sequence (DNA): TGCAGCGTTGGCCAGGGGGCTGGCTATGGCTACACCTTC. Its protein is CSVGQGAGYGYTF.

Here the CDR3 reads CASSSVSFSMNTEAFF. The CDR3 bases are TGTGCCAGCAGCTCGGTAAGTTTCAGCATGAACACTGAAGCTTTCTTT. This chain uses TRBV13 with TRBJ1-1, with D unclear. This CDR3 is built from 16 residues. V lost 4 bases, J lost 0 bases, and 15 bases lay in between. Germline CDR1 PRHDT, CDR2 FYEKMQ (reference sequence).

The rearrangement links TRBV14 to TRBJ2-7, with 8 bases identical to TRBD2. Germline V lookup: CDR1 SGHDN, CDR2 FVKESK. The CDR3 is 14 residues long. J gave up 6 bases and V 3 bases, and 7 bases lay outside the gene matches. CDR3 amino acids: CASSQEAGVGEQYF. The DNA for the CDR3 is TGTGCCAGCAGCCAGGAAGCGGGGGTTGGCGAGCAGTACTTC. Full variable domain (missing parts from reference TRBV14 and TRBJ2-7): EAGVTQFPSHSVIEKGQTVTLRCDPISGHDNLYWYRRVMGKEIKFLLHFVKESKQDESGMPNNRFLAERTGGTYSTLKVQPAELEDSGVYFCASSQEAGVGEQYFGPGTRLTVT.

The genes are TRBV18 and TRBJ2-7, with 8 bases identical to TRBD1. Germline loops: CDR1 KGHSH, CDR2 LQKENI. V lost 0 bases to trimming and J lost 0 bases; unmatched junction nucleotides: 4. This CDR3 contains 16 residues. CDR3 residues: CASSPPDRVFSYEQYF. CDR3 DNA: TGTGCCAGCTCACCACCGGACAGGGTGTTCTCCTACGAGCAGTACTTC.

The V and J genes are TRBV6-5 and TRBJ1-6; D ambiguous. The CDR3 contains 15 residues. Trimming removed 0 bases at V and 7 bases at J, with 10 bases between. Per germline, CDR1 MNHEY and CDR2 SVGAGI. CDR3 DNA: TGTGCCAGCAGTTACTCGGAACTATGGAATTCACCCCTCCACTTT. Translated, it gives CASSYSELWNSPLHF.

V usage is TRBV5-1 and J usage is TRBJ2-7; 7 nucleotides agree with TRBD1. This CDR3 has 18 residues. Germline V gene data show CDR1 as SGHRS and CDR2 as YFSETQ. Trimming took 0 bases from V and 3 from J; bases not matched to a gene: 15. The CDR3 coding sequence is TGCGCCAGCAGCTTGGGGGGACAGAGTCGAGTCATTAACTACGAGCAGTACTTC. Its translation is CASSLGGQSRVINYEQYF.

This chain joins TRBV5-1 and TRBJ1-2; TRBD1 matches at 7 bases. The CDR3 extends over 14 amino acids. The V gene end was trimmed by 0 bases and the J gene end by 4 bases; junction bases not matched to a gene: 3. From germline, CDR1 is SGHRS and CDR2 YFSETQ. CDR3 bases: TGCGCCAGCAGCTTGGCGACAGGGTCCTATGGCTACACCTTC. Protein sequence: CASSLATGSYGYTF.

V usage is TRBV7-2 and J usage is TRBJ2-5, with TRBD2 matching over 10 bases. The germline V gene encodes CDR1 SGHTA and CDR2 FQGNSA. Trimming took 6 bases from V and 4 from J; bases not matched to a gene: 8. The CDR3 runs 15 residues. DNA of the CDR3: TGTGCCAGCAGGGCAGCGGGAGGGATCCGAGAGACCCAGTACTTC. Protein product: CASRAAGGIRETQYF.

The rearrangement links TRBV24-1 to TRBJ2-3, with D possibly matching TRBD1 (6 bases). V lost 6 bases, J lost 5 bases, and 8 bases lay in between. Germline V lookup: CDR1 KGHDR, CDR2 SFDVKD. This CDR3 is built from 12 residues. The CDR3 DNA reads TGTGCCACCAGTCAAGGGGGAGATACGCAGTATTTT. It encodes CATSQGGDTQYF.

V gene TRBV5-6 combines with J gene TRBJ1-3; no definite D call. V gave up 3 bases and J gave up 0 bases, with 10 bases separating them. Germline V gene lookup returns CDR1 SGHDT and CDR2 YYEEEE. The CDR3 sequence is 15 residues long. Written as DNA, the CDR3 is TGTGCCAGCAGCTCCGACGGATACTCTGGAAACACCATATATTTT. As protein: CASSSDGYSGNTIYF.

The chain employs TRBV7-2 and TRBJ1-1, with 10 bases matching TRBD1. The CDR3 is 15 residues long. Germline-derived CDR1 and CDR2 are SGHTA and FQGNSA. J gave up 6 bases and V 3 bases, and 7 bases lay outside the gene matches. The CDR3 region has the DNA TGTGCCAGCAGCTTGAAGACAGGGGGCGCCTCTGAAGCTTTCTTT. Translation gives CASSLKTGGASEAFF.

This rearrangement joins TRBV2 to TRBJ1-5; a weak D match, TRBD1 (5 bases). The V gene's germline CDR1 is SNHLY and CDR2 FYNNEI. The CDR3 extends over 16 amino acids. Trimming stripped 4 bases from V and 6 bases from J, with 19 bases between. The CDR3 loop reads CASSGTATARGQPQHF. In DNA form, the CDR3 reads TGTGCCAGCAGTGGGACCGCGACAGCCCGGGGTCAGCCCCAGCATTTT.

The chain carries TRBV2 and TRBJ2-1, with 10 bases lining up with TRBD2. Germline-derived CDR1 and CDR2 are SNHLY and FYNNEI. Trimming cost V 4 bases and J 15 bases; bases outside gene matches: 9. The CDR3 consists of 13 residues. CDR3 residues: CASSGSSGGNRFF. The CDR3 coding sequence is TGTGCCAGCAGTGGGTCTAGCGGGGGAAACAGGTTCTTC.

This clone was seen only a few times. The chain links TRBV5-1 to TRBJ2-3; unclear D gene. V shed 0 bases and J shed 1 base, with 6 bases lying between them. This CDR3 is built from 14 residues. Germline CDR1 reads SGHRS; CDR2 reads YFSETQ. The CDR3 region has the DNA TGCGCCAGCAGCTTGGGTGTGGGCACAGATACGCAGTATTTT. Translated, it gives CASSLGVGTDTQYF.

The CDR3 is CASSTQGGGTEAFF. As DNA, the CDR3 is TGTGCCAGTAGTACACAGGGTGGAGGCACTGAAGCTTTCTTT. The chain links TRBV19 to TRBJ1-1; a possible D gene is TRBD1 (6 bases). V lost 4 bases, J lost 4 bases, and 13 bases lay in between. CDR3 length: 14 amino acids. CDR1 and CDR2 from the germline V gene are LNHDA and SQIVND (reference sequence).

This chain links TRBV10-3 with TRBJ2-1, with 9 bases aligning to TRBD2. CDR1 and CDR2 (germline): ENHRY, SYGVKD. The ends lost 6 bases at V and 5 bases at J; junction bases unmatched: 5. The CDR3 is 14 amino acids. DNA for the CDR3: TGTGCCATCAGGACTAGCGGCCCGAACAATGAGCAGTTCTTC. Amino acids: CAIRTSGPNNEQFF.